This is a list of T cell receptor beta chains from one sample in a study of technical replicates of blood from several donors. This table comes from immunoSEQ multiplex PCR, and its TCRdb copy is limited to in-frame clones, with some not included. The repertoire consists of about 56,000 clones, with roughly 96% occurring once and the leading ten covering roughly 3.1%. The sample taken for sequencing was PBMCs. These receptors all come from a human donor in good health. Some clones in this sample may be carry-over from other donors' samples. Each CDR3 is given with its conserved first and last residue. Rows give clone size only sometimes, using once, few, many, or a class for an expanded clone.

size,V,J,CDR3
-,TRBV5-6,TRBJ1-2,CASNLGQGGGYTF
-,TRBV11-1,TRBJ2-3,CASSLELTDTQYF
-,TRBV7-2,TRBJ2-2,CASSFVLFKNTGELFF
-,TRBV29-1,TRBJ1-1,CSVPGYGRRGNTEAFF
-,TRBV7-2,TRBJ1-3,CASSPTAGGFDSGNTIYF
-,TRBV7-7,TRBJ2-5,CASSLSGTKETQYF
-,TRBV13,TRBJ2-5,CASSFVVAGVQETQYF
-,TRBV7-6,TRBJ2-2,CASSLALGTGELFF
-,TRBV5-1,TRBJ1-4,CASSLVWGLGEKLFF
-,TRBV5-1,TRBJ1-1,CASSLDPSGTEAFF
-,TRBV6-6,TRBJ2-3,CASRRGLGPDTQYF
-,TRBV4-3,TRBJ1-4,CASSRNRGPNEKLFF
-,TRBV20-1,TRBJ1-2,CSAEIGPGYTF
-,TRBV6-5,TRBJ1-2,CASSYLSGTDNYGYTF
-,TRBV30,TRBJ2-5,CAWSVFGEETQYF
once,TRBV5-8,TRBJ2-6,CASSLITGGWANVLTF
-,TRBV6-5,TRBJ1-2,CASSYVDSNYGYTF
-,TRBV15,TRBJ2-2,CATSRYGGSAGELFF
-,TRBV29-1,TRBJ2-7,CSGGTGYEQYF
-,TRBV7-8,TRBJ2-3,CASSPPREDTQYF
-,TRBV19,TRBJ1-5,CASSMERKISNQPQHF
-,TRBV11-2,TRBJ1-4,CASSPDRGREKLFF
-,TRBV7-2,TRBJ2-7,CASSFYYEQYF
-,TRBV19,TRBJ1-1,CASIPWGETEAFF
-,TRBV5-4,TRBJ2-5,CASSQSGGARETQYF
-,TRBV5-4,TRBJ2-3,CASSLQLDTQYF
-,TRBV29-1,TRBJ1-3,CSVAATAGNTIYF
-,TRBV7-2,TRBJ2-6,CASSPDSTSGANVLTF
-,TRBV4-1,TRBJ1-5,CASSQDQGAYSNQPQHF
few,TRBV30,TRBJ1-2,CAWSVTSQGYTF
-,TRBV6-1,TRBJ2-3,CASSSTATDTQYF
-,TRBV7-9,TRBJ1-4,CASSSIQDRAGESEKLFF
once,TRBV6-1,TRBJ1-3,CASSEVRSGNTIYF
-,TRBV18,TRBJ2-5,CASSPGTGALETQYF
-,TRBV4-3,TRBJ2-7,CASSQDREGGYEQYF
-,TRBV6-1,TRBJ2-2,CASSKLAEGTGELFF
-,TRBV4-3,TRBJ1-2,CASSQRDRVYGYTF
-,TRBV6-5,TRBJ1-2,CASSYSTGGHGYTF
once,TRBV18,TRBJ1-3,CASSPGQPIGNTIYF
-,TRBV11-1,TRBJ2-3,CASSFSANTDTQYF
-,TRBV2,TRBJ1-2,CASAVGTGYGYTF
-,TRBV7-2,TRBJ2-3,CASSSPGLRRTDTQYF
-,TRBV7-2,TRBJ2-3,CASSLILLAGDTDTQYF
-,TRBV27,TRBJ2-3,CASMGGGTDQLDTQYF
-,TRBV5-1,TRBJ2-7,CASSLAGGYYEQYF
-,TRBV5-1,TRBJ1-1,CASSLWQNTEAFF
-,TRBV5-4,TRBJ2-7,CASSPAGTSKYEQYF